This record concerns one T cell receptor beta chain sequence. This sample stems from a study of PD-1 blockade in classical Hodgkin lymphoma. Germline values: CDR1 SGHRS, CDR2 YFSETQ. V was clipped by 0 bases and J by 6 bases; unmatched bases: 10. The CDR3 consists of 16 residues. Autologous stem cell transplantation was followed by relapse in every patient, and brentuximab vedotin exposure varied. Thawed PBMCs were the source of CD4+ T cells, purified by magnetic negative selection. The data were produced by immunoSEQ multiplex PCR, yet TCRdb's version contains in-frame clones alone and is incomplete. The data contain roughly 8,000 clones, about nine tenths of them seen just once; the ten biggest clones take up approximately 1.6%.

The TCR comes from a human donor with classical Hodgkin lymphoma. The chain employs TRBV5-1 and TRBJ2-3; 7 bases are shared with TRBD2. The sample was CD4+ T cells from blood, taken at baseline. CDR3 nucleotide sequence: TGCGCCAGCAGCTTGGGATCCGGCGGGAGTGCGGATACGCAGTATTTT. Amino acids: CASSLGSGGSADTQYF.